The clone carrying this T cell receptor (beta chain) was counted between two and nine times. The data were obtained in a study of vaccination and CD4 T cells after COVID-19. Time point here: late sampling 161 to 241 days after vaccination in three convalescent patients. TCRdb re-called the PCR reads with MiXCR, one entry per CDR3 protein. The profile shows 25,000 to 35,000 distinct CDR3 sequences, more than 40% of them singletons. This specimen was CD4+ T cells from blood, taken about 7 months after SARS-CoV-2 vaccination. The TCR was taken from a human donor who had recovered from COVID-19.

CDR3 DNA sequence: TGCAGTGCCAGATTAGCGGGAGTTGGCACCGGGGAGCTGTTTTTT. This codes for CSARLAGVGTGELFF. V is TRBV20-1 and J is TRBJ2-2; 9 bases line up with TRBD2. There are 15 residues in the CDR3. The junction had 9 bases not matched to a gene; V was cut back by 6 bases and J by 4 bases. Germline V lookup: CDR1 DFQATT, CDR2 SNEGSKA (reference sequence).